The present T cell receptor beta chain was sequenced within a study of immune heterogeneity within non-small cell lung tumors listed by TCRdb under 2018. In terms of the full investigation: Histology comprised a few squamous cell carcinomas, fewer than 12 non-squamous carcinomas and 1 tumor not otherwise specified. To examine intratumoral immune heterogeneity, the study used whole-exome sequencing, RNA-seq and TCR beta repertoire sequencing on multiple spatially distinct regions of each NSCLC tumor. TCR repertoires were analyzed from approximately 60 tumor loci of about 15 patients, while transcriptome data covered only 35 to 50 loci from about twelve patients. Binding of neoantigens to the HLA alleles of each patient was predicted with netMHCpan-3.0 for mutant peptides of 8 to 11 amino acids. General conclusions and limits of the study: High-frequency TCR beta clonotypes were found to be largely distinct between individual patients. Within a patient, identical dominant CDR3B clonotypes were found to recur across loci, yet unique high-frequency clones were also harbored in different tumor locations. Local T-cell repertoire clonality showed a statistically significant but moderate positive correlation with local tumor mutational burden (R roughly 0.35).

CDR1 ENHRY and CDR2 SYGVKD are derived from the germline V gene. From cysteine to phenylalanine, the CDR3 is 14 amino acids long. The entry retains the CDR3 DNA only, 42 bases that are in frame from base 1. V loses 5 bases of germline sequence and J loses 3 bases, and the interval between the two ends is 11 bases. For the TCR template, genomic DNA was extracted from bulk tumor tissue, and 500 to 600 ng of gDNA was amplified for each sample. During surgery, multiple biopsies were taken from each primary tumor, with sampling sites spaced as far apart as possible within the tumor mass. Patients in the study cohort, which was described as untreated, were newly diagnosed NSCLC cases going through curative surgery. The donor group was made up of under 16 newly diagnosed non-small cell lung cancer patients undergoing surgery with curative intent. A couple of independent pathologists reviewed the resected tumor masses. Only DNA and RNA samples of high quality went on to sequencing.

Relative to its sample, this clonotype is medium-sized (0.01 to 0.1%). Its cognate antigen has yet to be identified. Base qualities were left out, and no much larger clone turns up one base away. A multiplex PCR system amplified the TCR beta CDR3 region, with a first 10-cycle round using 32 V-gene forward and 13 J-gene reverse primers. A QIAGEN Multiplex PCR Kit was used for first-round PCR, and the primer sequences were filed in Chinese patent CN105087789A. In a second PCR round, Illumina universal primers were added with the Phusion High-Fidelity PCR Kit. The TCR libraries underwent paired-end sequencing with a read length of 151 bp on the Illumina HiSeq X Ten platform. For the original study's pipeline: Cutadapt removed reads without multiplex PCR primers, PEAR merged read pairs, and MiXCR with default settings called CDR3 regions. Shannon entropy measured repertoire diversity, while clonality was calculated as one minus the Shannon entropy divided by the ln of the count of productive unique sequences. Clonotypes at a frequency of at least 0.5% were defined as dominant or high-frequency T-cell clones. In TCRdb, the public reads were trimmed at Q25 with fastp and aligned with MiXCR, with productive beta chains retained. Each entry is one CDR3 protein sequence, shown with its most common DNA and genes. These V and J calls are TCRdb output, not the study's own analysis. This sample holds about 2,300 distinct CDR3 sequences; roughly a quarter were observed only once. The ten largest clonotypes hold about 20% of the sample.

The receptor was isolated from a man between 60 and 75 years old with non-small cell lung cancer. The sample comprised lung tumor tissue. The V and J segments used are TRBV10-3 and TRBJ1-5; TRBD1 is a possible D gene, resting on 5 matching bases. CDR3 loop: CAISSGLYNQPQHF. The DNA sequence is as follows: TGTGCCATCAGTTCGGGACTGTACAATCAGCCCCAGCATTTT.